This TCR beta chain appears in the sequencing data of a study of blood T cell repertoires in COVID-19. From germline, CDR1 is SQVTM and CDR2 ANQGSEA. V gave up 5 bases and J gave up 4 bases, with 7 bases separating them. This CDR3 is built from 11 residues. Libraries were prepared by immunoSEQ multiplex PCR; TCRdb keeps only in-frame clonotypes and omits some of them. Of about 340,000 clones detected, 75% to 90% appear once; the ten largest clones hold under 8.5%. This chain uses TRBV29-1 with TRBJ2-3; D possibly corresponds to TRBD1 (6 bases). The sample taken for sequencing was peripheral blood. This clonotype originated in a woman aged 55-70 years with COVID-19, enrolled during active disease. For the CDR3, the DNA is TGCAGCGTTAAGGGGGCAGATACGCAGTATTTT. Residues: CSVKGADTQYF.